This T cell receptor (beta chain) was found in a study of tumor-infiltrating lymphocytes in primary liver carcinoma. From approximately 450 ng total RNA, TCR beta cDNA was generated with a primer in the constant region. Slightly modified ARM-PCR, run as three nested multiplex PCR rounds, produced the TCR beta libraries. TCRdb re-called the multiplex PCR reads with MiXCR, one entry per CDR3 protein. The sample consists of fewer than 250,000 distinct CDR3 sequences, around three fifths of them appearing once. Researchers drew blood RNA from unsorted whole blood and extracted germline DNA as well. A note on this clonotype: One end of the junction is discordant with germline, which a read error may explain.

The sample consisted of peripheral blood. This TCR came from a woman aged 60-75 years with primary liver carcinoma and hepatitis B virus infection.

Written as DNA, the CDR3 is TGTGTCAGCAGCCGGGGTGGGGGTGGTGCTTTCTTT. It specifies CVSSRGGGGAFF. The rearrangement joins TRBV7-9 to TRBJ1-1; TRBD1 might be the D (5 bases). This CDR3 spans 12 amino acids. In germline, CDR1 is SEHNR, CDR2 FQNEAQ (reference sequence).